The 24 T cell receptor beta chains presented below share a single source sample, sequenced in a study of T cells in Graves' hyperthyroidism and ophthalmopathy (dated by TCRdb to about 2019). Library preparation used multiplex PCR. Sequencing relied on an Illumina HiSeq 2000. The TCR beta CDR3 regions were amplified from RNA transcripts. A first-round RT-PCR of the TCR CDR3 used the HTBI primer set with the Qiagen OneStep RT-PCR kit. Using fastp at Q25 and MiXCR, TCRdb reprocessed the public reads and kept productive beta chains. Every distinct CDR3 protein forms one entry, paired with its most common genes and DNA. Present in this sample are about 590,000 distinct CDR3 sequences, 13% to 15% of which were seen just once. Over 6% of the sample lies in the top ten. Sequencing was done on a sample of blood. These receptors were taken from a woman aged 18-29 years with Graves' ophthalmopathy.

The chain couples TRBV20-1 to TRBJ1-2, with D perhaps matching TRBD1 (6 bases). Germline values: CDR1 DFQATT, CDR2 SNEGSKA (reference sequence). V shed 3 bases and J shed 0 bases, with 11 bases lying between them. The CDR3 is 14 amino acids. This CDR3 is CSARWTATNYGYTF. The CDR3 nucleotides are TGCAGTGCTAGGTGGACAGCCACTAACTATGGCTACACCTTC.

Many counts were recorded for this clonotype. The J gene is TRBJ2-1, the V gene TRBV6-2 or TRBV6-3, with D maybe TRBD1 (5 bases). The V end was cut by 4 bases, the J end by 5 bases, with 15 bases between. CDR3 size: 15 residues. The V gene's germline CDR1 is MNHEY and CDR2 SVGEGT. The CDR3 spells CASSSGQMGHNEQFF. The CDR3 DNA sequence: TGTGCCAGCAGTTCCGGGCAGATGGGGCACAATGAGCAGTTCTTC.

This clonotype came up many times. This rearrangement joins TRBV2 to TRBJ1-5; 7 nucleotides agree with TRBD1. V lost 3 bases, J lost 2 bases, and 1 base stayed unmatched. The CDR3 covers 14 residues. Germline V gives CDR1 SNHLY, CDR2 FYNNEI. For the CDR3, the DNA is TGTGCCAGCAGTGACGGGACAGGCAATCAGCCCCAGCATTTT. It specifies CASSDGTGNQPQHF.

In this sample, this clonotype turned up many times. The rearrangement joins TRBV12-3 or TRBV12-4 to TRBJ2-7, with D unresolved. Trimming stripped 4 bases from V and 4 bases from J, with 8 bases between. The CDR3 runs 12 residues. CDR3 sequence: CASSSRFYEQYF. For the CDR3, the DNA is TGTGCCAGCAGTTCAAGGTTTTACGAGCAGTACTTC.

The chain uses TRBV20-1 and TRBJ1-5; 7 bases are shared with TRBD1. V lost 6 bases and J lost 1; bases outside the gene matches: 9. CDR3 length: 15 residues. Germline V gives CDR1 DFQATT, CDR2 SNEGSKA (reference sequence). CDR3 bases: TGCAGTGCCATACCGGCGGGACAGAGCAATCAGCCCCAGCATTTT. Amino acid sequence: CSAIPAGQSNQPQHF.

This clonotype was detected only once. This chain uses TRBV6-1 with TRBJ1-2, with D possibly matching TRBD1 (6 bases). Trimming stripped 6 bases from V and 8 bases from J, with 16 bases between. The CDR3 runs 13 residues. Germline V lookup: CDR1 MNHNS, CDR2 SASEGT. The CDR3 DNA reads as TGTGCCAGCAGCCGACTGGACAGTAACGGCTACACCTTC. Its translation is CASSRLDSNGYTF.

Many counts were recorded for this clonotype. The chain recombines TRBV6-2 or TRBV6-3 with TRBJ2-7; 8 nucleotides line up with TRBD1. The CDR3 is made up of 17 amino acids. Germline V gene lookup returns CDR1 MNHEY and CDR2 SVGEGT. With V trimmed by 5 bases and J by 0 bases, 12 bases remained unmatched. The CDR3 nucleotides read TGTGCCAGCAGTAGGCTTCTAGGACAGGGAAACTCCTACGAGCAGTACTTC. It codes for CASSRLLGQGNSYEQYF.

This clonotype was detected ten times or more. The chain couples TRBV27 to TRBJ1-1, with TRBD1 matching 10 bases. Germline V gene sequence: CDR1 MNHEY, CDR2 SMNVEV (reference sequence). This CDR3 comprises 16 residues. The junction had 11 bases not matched to a gene; V was cut back by 9 bases and J by 1 base. DNA of the CDR3: TGTGCCAGTTGGACCGGGACAGGGGTTAGGAACACTGAAGCTTTCTTT. The encoded protein is CASWTGTGVRNTEAFF.

This clonotype showed up many times. The genes are TRBV2 and TRBJ1-6; perhaps TRBD1 as D (5 bases). Trimming stripped 4 bases from V and 9 bases from J, with 13 bases between. The V gene's germline CDR1 is SNHLY and CDR2 FYNNEI. CDR3 length: 14 residues. CDR3 DNA sequence: TGTGCCAGCAGTGGGGCAGGGACGGGTTCACCCCTCCACTTT. This gives the protein CASSGAGTGSPLHF.

J is TRBJ2-3 and V is TRBV9; 12 bases fit TRBD2. J was trimmed by 7 bases and V by 2 bases; bases with no gene match: 8. There are 16 residues in the CDR3. Germline assignment: CDR1 SGDLS and CDR2 YYNGEE. CDR3 coding DNA: TGTGCCAGCAGCGTCCTACTAGCGGGAGGTACCAATACGCAGTATTTT. Amino acid sequence: CASSVLLAGGTNTQYF.

By sample share, this clonotype is medium-sized. V is TRBV28 and J is TRBJ2-7; 7 bases line up with TRBD2. V was clipped by 3 bases and J by 0 bases; unmatched bases: 5. Germline V gene lookup returns CDR1 MDHEN and CDR2 SYDVKM. The CDR3 runs 15 residues. The CDR3 bases are TGTGCCAGCAGTTTCCCTGGCGGGAGCTCCTACGAGCAGTACTTC. This translates into CASSFPGGSSYEQYF.

This clonotype was observed at least ten times. The chain has TRBV20-1 and TRBJ1-1, with a weak D call TRBD1 (5 bases). The CDR3 covers 15 residues. Trimming cost V 0 bases and J 3 bases, with 14 bases left between them. Looked up from germline, CDR1 is DFQATT and CDR2 is SNEGSKA (reference sequence). In DNA form, the CDR3 reads TGCAGTGCTAGAGATTTGGGGGGAGGGGACACTGAAGCTTTCTTT. Translation gives CSARDLGGGDTEAFF.

This clonotype showed up just a few times. The chain has TRBV18 and TRBJ1-1, with a weak D call TRBD1 (5 bases). The CDR3 extends over 16 amino acids. Trimming removed 4 bases at V and 0 bases at J, with 15 bases between. Germline V gene sequence: CDR1 KGHSH, CDR2 LQKENI. DNA for the CDR3: TGTGCCAGCTCACTGCACGATCAGGGTGTGAACACTGAAGCTTTCTTT. It codes for CASSLHDQGVNTEAFF.

In this sample, this clonotype turned up many times. The V and J genes are TRBV7-9 and TRBJ1-2, with D tentatively TRBD1 (5 bases). The CDR3 is 16 amino acids. Germline CDR1 reads SEHNR; CDR2 reads FQNEAQ (reference sequence). Trimming shortened V by 5 bases and J by 3 bases, and 19 bases separated the two germline ends. CDR3 DNA sequence: TGTGCCAGCAGCGCCCCAGCCAGACAGAGGGACTATGGCTACACCTTC. As protein: CASSAPARQRDYGYTF.

This clonotype has ten or more counts. The chain links TRBV12-3 or TRBV12-4 to TRBJ2-1; D is ambiguous. Trimming removed 1 base from V and 8 bases from J, with 9 bases in between. This CDR3 has 13 amino acids. The CDR3 region has the DNA TGTGCCAGCAGTTTAGTTGCCGGGTATGAGCAGTTCTTC. This gives the protein CASSLVAGYEQFF.

This clonotype was seen ten or more times. This rearrangement joins TRBV28 to TRBJ2-1; no reliable D call. There are 11 residues in the CDR3. The germline CDR1 and CDR2 sequences are MDHEN and SYDVKM. V gave up 9 bases and J gave up 9 bases, with 12 bases separating them. CDR3 in DNA: TGTGCCAGTCGGATAGACGGTGAGCAGTTCTTC. It is translated as CASRIDGEQFF.

Points on this clonotype: A much larger clonotype is one base distant, so this may be a read error. The CDR3 loop is CASSSTGVNQPQHF. In DNA form, the CDR3 reads TGTGCCAGCAGTTCGACTGGGGTGAATCAGCCCCAGCATTTT. The chain links TRBV12-3 or TRBV12-4 to TRBJ1-5; no firm D call. V lost 4 bases and J lost 4, with 11 bases in between. The CDR3 length is 14 residues.

This clonotype was observed a few times. This chain joins TRBV19 and TRBJ2-7; 9 bases are a match to TRBD1. Germline CDR1 and CDR2: LNHDA and SQIVND (reference sequence). CDR3 length: 15 residues. Germline trimming cut 5 bases from V and 0 bases from J; bases unmatched to any gene: 5. As DNA, the CDR3 is TGTGCCAGTAGTCTCCGGGACAGGGACTCCTACGAGCAGTACTTC. Translation gives CASSLRDRDSYEQYF.

This clonotype was detected a few times. CDR3: CASSPLSGASTDTQYF. Here the CDR3 DNA reads TGTGCCAGCTCACCACTTAGCGGAGCTAGCACAGATACGCAGTATTTT. V gene TRBV18 combines with J gene TRBJ2-3; TRBD2 might be the D (6 bases). V was shortened by 1 base and J by 0 bases, with 11 bases between the two germline ends. Germline-derived CDR1 and CDR2 are KGHSH and LQKENI. There are 16 residues in the CDR3.

This CDR3 reads CASSRPGQGSYEQYF. CDR3 in DNA: TGCGCCAGCAGCCGACCGGGACAGGGATCCTACGAGCAGTACTTC. The chain employs TRBV4-1 and TRBJ2-7; 9 nucleotides agree with TRBD1. The CDR3 sequence is 15 residues long. Germline-derived CDR1 and CDR2 are MGHRA and YSYEKL. V was pared by 4 bases and J by 1 base, with 5 bases of the junction left unmatched.

This clonotype was observed a few times. The gene calls are TRBV5-1 and TRBJ2-5; tentative D call: TRBD2 (5 bases). Germline lookup yields CDR1 SGHRS and CDR2 YFSETQ. The CDR3 sequence is 16 residues long. V was pared by 4 bases and J by 5 bases, with 21 bases between. DNA of the CDR3: TGCGCCAGCAGCCCTGGAGGAGGTTCGGCGATGGAGACCCAGTACTTC. This translates into CASSPGGGSAMETQYF.

This clonotype was detected ten times or more. This sequence joins TRBV6-2 or TRBV6-3 and TRBJ2-5; D may be TRBD1 or TRBD2 (5 bases each). Trimming cost V 2 bases and J 2 bases, with 18 bases left between them. This CDR3 comprises 17 residues. Germline V gene lookup returns CDR1 MNHEY and CDR2 SVGEGT. Here the CDR3 DNA reads TGTGCCAGCAGTTACATCGCACGGGGCTGGGGGCAAGAGACCCAGTACTTC. This encodes CASSYIARGWGQETQYF.

DNA for the CDR3: TGTGCCAGCAGCCTGAGACTAGCCCCCACCGGGGAGCTGTTTTTT. Amino acids: CASSLRLAPTGELFF. The chain carries TRBV7-3 and TRBJ2-2; 7 bases align to TRBD2. Trimming cost V 5 bases and J 4 bases; bases outside gene matches: 7. Germline V gives CDR1 SGHTA, CDR2 FQGTGA. The CDR3 has 15 residues.

CDR3 DNA sequence: TGCAGCGTGGACACAGGGGATAGCAATCAGCCCCAGCATTTT. Amino acids: CSVDTGDSNQPQHF. V usage is TRBV29-1 and J usage is TRBJ1-5, with 7 nucleotides matching TRBD1. The V gene's germline CDR1 is SQVTM and CDR2 ANQGSEA. The V segment lost 6 bases and the J segment 0 bases; nucleotides outside the gene matches: 5. The CDR3 covers 14 residues.